The T cell receptor (beta chain) described here comes from a study of T-cell memory formation after mild COVID-19. TCRdb reanalysed the 5' RACE reads using MiXCR and keeps one entry per CDR3 protein. The sample lists some 68,000 distinct CDR3 sequences; roughly a sixth were seen once. A note on this clonotype: What it binds is unknown.

General observations from the study: Detection of some responders pre-infection suggested pre-existing cross-reactive memory T cells participated. Contracting clones localized mainly to CM and EM when CD4+ and mainly to EMRA when CD8+. While clones contracting from day 15 to 85 were balanced between CD4 and CD8, later expanders leaned CD4+.

Trimming took off 3 bases at V and 6 bases at J, with 14 bases between the two ends. CDR1 is LGHNA and CDR2 is YNFKEQ in the germline V gene. CDR3 length: 15 amino acids. The sequence was obtained from an adult woman who had mild COVID-19 (a few samples of this study predate the infection). Cell type and time point are not known. The sample was PBMCs or a T cell subset sorted from them (not recorded which). V and J are TRBV4-2 and TRBJ2-2; tentatively, D is TRBD2 (6 bases). CDR3 protein: CASSHETRTAGELFF. The CDR3, as DNA: TGTGCCAGCAGCCATGAGACTAGGACCGCCGGGGAGCTGTTTTTT.